Listed below are T cell receptor beta chains from one sample, sequenced in a study of STAT5B mutations in CD4+ large granular lymphocyte leukemia. Sequenced by immunoSEQ multiplex PCR; TCRdb stores in-frame clones only, minus some. The data hold 20,000 or so clones, with approximately 84% observed a single time. Specimen: CD4+ T cells from blood buffy coats. The receptor set was obtained from a human donor in good health. The CDR3 runs from the conserved cysteine through the conserved F or W. Each record gives: CDR3 length, D gene, V gene, clone size, J gene, CDR3 DNA, CDR3 protein. A D gene is named only where the DNA matches it firmly. Clone size appears in some rows only: once, few, many, or a class for an expanded clone.

>13|.|TRBV5-6|.|TRBJ2-1
TGTGCCAGCAGCCGGACCACCTACAATGAGCAGTTCTTC
CASSRTTYNEQFF
>15|.|TRBV11-2|.|TRBJ2-1
TGTGCCAGCAGCTTAGAGGGCAGGGGCTACAATGAGCAGTTCTTC
CASSLEGRGYNEQFF
>14|.|TRBV7-2|few|TRBJ2-5
TGTGCCAGCAGCACCGCCGGGTCTCGTGAGACCCAGTACTTC
CASSTAGSRETQYF
>16|.|TRBV15|once|TRBJ2-3
TGTGCCACCAGCAGAGATGGAGGACAGAGCACAGATACGCAGTATTTT
CATSRDGGQSTDTQYF
>17|TRBD2|TRBV10-1|.|TRBJ2-7
TGCGCCAGCAGTGGGGGTTTCGGGACTAGCGGAACCTACGAGCAGTACTTC
CASSGGFGTSGTYEQYF
>14|.|TRBV30|.|TRBJ1-2
TGTGCCTGGGGTTCAAGCGGGCAGACTTATGGCTACACCTTC
CAWGSSGQTYGYTF
>14|.|TRBV6-6|.|TRBJ1-5
TGTGCCAGCAGGAATCCCCCCGGCAATCAGCCCCAGCATTTT
CASRNPPGNQPQHF
>14|.|TRBV6-5|.|TRBJ1-1
TGTGCCAGCAGAAAGGGGGGAGGGAACACTGAAGCTTTCTTT
CASRKGGGNTEAFF
>15|.|TRBV9|once|TRBJ2-7
TGTGCCAGCAGCGTCCAGGGACTTTCCTCCTACGAGCAGTACTTC
CASSVQGLSSYEQYF
>15|TRBD1|TRBV2|.|TRBJ1-5
TGTGCCAGCAGTCAGGACAGGGGCCCCTATCAGCCCCAGCATTTT
CASSQDRGPYQPQHF
>15|TRBD1|TRBV7-9|once|TRBJ2-7
TGTGCCAGCAGCCCGACAGGGGGATATTCCTACGAGCAGTACTTC
CASSPTGGYSYEQYF
>15|TRBD1|TRBV6-1|.|TRBJ1-1
TGTGCCAGCAGTCTCCGGACAGGTGGGAACACTGAAGCTTTCTTT
CASSLRTGGNTEAFF
>16|TRBD2|TRBV2|once|TRBJ2-3
TGTGCCAGCAGTGAAGATCCTCAGGGAGGGATAGATACGCAGTATTTT
CASSEDPQGGIDTQYF
>13|TRBD2|TRBV29-1|.|TRBJ2-1
TGCAGGGTATGGACTAGCGGGATTTCTGAGCAGTTCTTC
CRVWTSGISEQFF
>15|.|TRBV6-5|.|TRBJ1-4
TGTGCCAGTAAAGAACGGGGCCTGTGGGATGAAAAACTGTTTTTT
CASKERGLWDEKLFF
>16|.|TRBV10-3|.|TRBJ1-5
TGTGCCATCAGTGAGTTTGGACAGAAGAGCAATCAGCCCCAGCATTTT
CAISEFGQKSNQPQHF
>14|TRBD1|TRBV7-8|few|TRBJ1-2
TGTGCCAGCAGCTTAGGGACAGGGCGTTATGGCTACACCTTC
CASSLGTGRYGYTF
>14|.|TRBV5-4|.|TRBJ1-1
TGTGCCAGCAGCGTGGACGGGATGAACACTGAAGCTTTCTTT
CASSVDGMNTEAFF
>15|.|TRBV6-1|.|TRBJ1-5
TGTGCCAGCAGTGAGCGTAACGGGGGGAATCAGCCCCAGCATTTT
CASSERNGGNQPQHF
>14|.|TRBV10-3|.|TRBJ1-2
TGTGCCATCAGTGAGTCTGCGCAGGTCTATGGCTACACCTTC
CAISESAQVYGYTF
>15|TRBD1|TRBV9|once|TRBJ1-2
TGTGCCAGCAGCGTAGATACAGGGGGTTGGTATGGCTACACCTTC
CASSVDTGGWYGYTF
>16|TRBD2|TRBV25-1|.|TRBJ2-2
TGTGCCAGCAGTGCTACCGGGACTAGCAGGACCGGGGAGCTGTTTTTT
CASSATGTSRTGELFF
>16|.|TRBV7-9|.|TRBJ2-6
TGTGCCAGCAGCAACCTACAGATGACCGGGGCCAACGTCCTGACTTTC
CASSNLQMTGANVLTF
>14|.|TRBV18|.|TRBJ2-7
TGTGCCAGCTCACCAAACGTAGCGGTCTACGAGCAGTACTTC
CASSPNVAVYEQYF
>16|TRBD1|TRBV10-3|.|TRBJ1-5
TGTGCCATCAGCCCCGGGACAGGGGGCCAAAATCAGCCCCAGCATTTT
CAISPGTGGQNQPQHF
>16|.|TRBV27|.|TRBJ2-6
TGTGCCAGCAGCCCACTACCGGCCTCTGGGGCCAACGTCCTGACTTTC
CASSPLPASGANVLTF
>16|TRBD2|TRBV19|.|TRBJ2-1
TGTGCCAGTAGCTTGACTAGCGGGTTGGTAAACAATGAGCAGTTCTTC
CASSLTSGLVNNEQFF
>14|.|TRBV6-5|.|TRBJ2-7
TGTGCCAGCAGTTACTCATACTCTAGCACCGAGCAGTACTTC
CASSYSYSSTEQYF
>16|TRBD2|TRBV6-8|.|TRBJ2-2
TGTGCCAGCAGCAGCTTTGGAGGGAGGGTTGAGAGGGAGCTGTTTTTT
CASSSFGGRVERELFF
>15|.|TRBV6-5|.|TRBJ2-3
TGTGCCAGCAGTCCCCCGGGACGCCGCACAGATACGCAGTATTTT
CASSPPGRRTDTQYF
>13|.|TRBV18|.|TRBJ2-1
TGTGCCAGCTCACCCATGGCCGACGGTGAGCAGTTCTTC
CASSPMADGEQFF
>15|.|TRBV5-4|.|TRBJ1-4
TGTGCCAGCAGCTTGGGGGACAAGGGTAGTGAAAAACTGTTTTTT
CASSLGDKGSEKLFF
>16|.|TRBV5-4|.|TRBJ2-3
TGTGCCAGCAGCCCCTTCGCGACTATCACTACAGATACGCAGTATTTT
CASSPFATITTDTQYF
>15|.|TRBV18|few|TRBJ1-1
TGTGCCAGCTCACCACCGTCGATTGGGGACACTGAAGCTTTCTTT
CASSPPSIGDTEAFF
>15|.|TRBV9|few|TRBJ1-1
TGTGCCAGCAGCCCCCGGGGACAATTAAACACTGAAGCTTTCTTT
CASSPRGQLNTEAFF
>14|.|TRBV29-1|.|TRBJ2-2
TGCAGCGTTGGGTCAGGCGTGAACACCGGGGAGCTGTTTTTT
CSVGSGVNTGELFF
>16|TRBD1|TRBV6-1|.|TRBJ2-2
TGTGCCAGCAGTGGGTTACAGGGGGCTGGCACCGGGGAGCTGTTTTTT
CASSGLQGAGTGELFF
>12|.|TRBV4-2|.|TRBJ2-3
TGTGCCAGCAGCCAATATACAGATACGCAGTATTTT
CASSQYTDTQYF
>16|TRBD1|TRBV11-2|.|TRBJ1-1
TGTGCCAGCAGCTTAAGGGCAGGGGGGTCGGGCACTGAAGCTTTCTTT
CASSLRAGGSGTEAFF
>15|TRBD1|TRBV19|.|TRBJ1-2
TGTGCCAGTAGTCCACAGGGGGCACAGGACTATGGCTACACCTTC
CASSPQGAQDYGYTF
>18|TRBD1|TRBV11-2|.|TRBJ1-1
TGTGCCAGCAGCTTAGACGGTAGACAGGGGAGGACGAACACTGAAGCTTTCTTT
CASSLDGRQGRTNTEAFF
>14|.|TRBV14|.|TRBJ2-7
TGTGCCAGCAGCCCCCAGGGGATTACCTACGAGCAGTACTTC
CASSPQGITYEQYF
>15|TRBD2|TRBV6-5|.|TRBJ2-1
TGTGCCAGCAGAGGACTAGCGGGAGCCTTCAATGAGCAGTTCTTC
CASRGLAGAFNEQFF
>15|.|TRBV11-2|.|TRBJ2-2
TGTGCCAGCTCCTCCCAGGGGTCGGGCACCGGGGAGCTGTTTTTT
CASSSQGSGTGELFF
>14|.|TRBV7-2|.|TRBJ2-7
TGTGCCAGCAGCTCAGGAGCCCAGAGCGACGAGCAGTACTTC
CASSSGAQSDEQYF
>17|.|TRBV7-2|.|TRBJ2-2
TGTGCCAGCAGCTACAATGGGCCGTTAGATTGGGCCGGGGAGCTGTTTTTT
CASSYNGPLDWAGELFF